Sequencing of this T cell receptor (beta chain) was carried out in a study of cytomegalovirus exposure and HLA in healthy donors. Turning to the study itself: Early on, a data release was issued that held about 85 million unique TCRs from HLA-typed donors.

V was shortened by 0 bases and J by 2 bases, with 13 bases between the two germline ends. This CDR3 contains 16 residues. Germline CDR1 and CDR2: LGHNA and YNFKEQ. Points from the study as a whole: V- and J-gene trimming of TCR beta was linked (in a later analysis) to a missense DCLRE1C variant. Later, an analysis found that common viral pathogens appeared to be linked with several of the most significant clusters. Indistinguishable V segments, including TRBV6-2 and TRBV6-3, were excluded.

There are a few counts of this clone. The target antigen is unknown. The PCR used 60 Vbeta and 13 Jbeta primers. Data came from immunoSEQ multiplex PCR; TCRdb stores just in-frame clones and leaves some out. The table lists about 190,000 clones, 12% of them singletons, with about 8% in the top ten. This TCR was recovered from a man between 50 and 59 years old in good health and CMV-seropositive. The chain joins TRBV4-2 to TRBJ1-2; D is ambiguous. The sample taken for sequencing was PBMCs. The chain's CDR3 is CASSQDLAGLNYGYTF. CDR3 in DNA: TGTGCCAGCAGCCAAGATCTCGCAGGCCTAAACTATGGCTACACCTTC.